This paragraph reports one T cell receptor (beta chain). These data are taken from a study of shared clonotypes between healthy human individuals. Positively selected for CCR7, the CD45RO-negative cells used as naive CD8 cells excluded terminally differentiated effector memory CD45RA+ cells. Only Caucasian adults living in Nashville, Tennessee served as donors. The CDR3 is 16 amino acids. CDR1 is MDHEN and CDR2 is SYDVKM in the germline V gene. V shed 3 bases and J shed 2 bases, with 17 bases lying between them. This table comes from immunoSEQ multiplex PCR, and its TCRdb copy is limited to in-frame clones, with some not included. The sample holds around 1,900,000 clones, 90% to 95% seen once.

V and J are TRBV28 and TRBJ2-7, with D tentatively TRBD1 or TRBD2 (5 bases each). This receptor was taken from a man aged 18-30 years in good health. Some clones in this sample may be carry-over from other donors' samples. The source material was naive CD8+ T cells from PBMCs. CDR3 bases: TGTGCCAGCAGTTTTATGTCAGGGACCCAAACCTACGAGCAGTACTTC. As protein: CASSFMSGTQTYEQYF.